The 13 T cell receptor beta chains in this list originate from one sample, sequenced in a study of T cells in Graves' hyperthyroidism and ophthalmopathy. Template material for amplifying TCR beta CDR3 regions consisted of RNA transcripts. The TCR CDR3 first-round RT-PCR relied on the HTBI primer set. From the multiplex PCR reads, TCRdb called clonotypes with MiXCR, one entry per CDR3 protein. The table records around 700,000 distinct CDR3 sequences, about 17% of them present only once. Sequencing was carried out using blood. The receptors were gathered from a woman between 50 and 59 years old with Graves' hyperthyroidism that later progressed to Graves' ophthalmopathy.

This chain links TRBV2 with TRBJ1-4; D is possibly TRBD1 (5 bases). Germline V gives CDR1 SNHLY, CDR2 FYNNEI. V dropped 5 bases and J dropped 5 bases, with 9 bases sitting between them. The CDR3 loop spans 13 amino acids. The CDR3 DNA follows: TGTGCCAGCAGTACCCGGGACAATGAAAAACTGTTTTTT. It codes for CASSTRDNEKLFF.

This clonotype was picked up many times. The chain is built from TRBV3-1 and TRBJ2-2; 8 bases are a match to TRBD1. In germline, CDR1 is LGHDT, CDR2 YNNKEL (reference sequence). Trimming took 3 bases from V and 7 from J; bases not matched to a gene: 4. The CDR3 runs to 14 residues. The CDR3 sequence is CASSHGQGGGELFF. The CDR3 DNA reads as TGTGCCAGCAGCCACGGACAGGGAGGCGGGGAGCTGTTTTTT.

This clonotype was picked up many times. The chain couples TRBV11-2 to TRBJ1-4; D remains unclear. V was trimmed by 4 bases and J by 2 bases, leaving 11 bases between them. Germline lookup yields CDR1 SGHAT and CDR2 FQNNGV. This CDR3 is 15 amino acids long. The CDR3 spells CASSSNSGTNEKLFF. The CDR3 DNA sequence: TGTGCCAGCAGCTCTAATTCGGGGACTAATGAAAAACTGTTTTTT. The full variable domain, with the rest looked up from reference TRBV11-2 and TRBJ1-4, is EAGVAQSPRYKIIEKRQSVAFWCNPISGHATLYWYQQILGQGPKLLIQFQNNGVVDDSQLPKDRFSAERLKGVDSTLKIQPAKLEDSAVYLCASSSNSGTNEKLFFGSGTQLSVL.

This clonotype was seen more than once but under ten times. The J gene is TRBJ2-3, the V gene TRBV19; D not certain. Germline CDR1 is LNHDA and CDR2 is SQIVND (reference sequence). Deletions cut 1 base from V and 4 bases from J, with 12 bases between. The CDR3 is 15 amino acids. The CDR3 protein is CASSIGASLADTQYF. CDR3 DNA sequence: TGTGCCAGTAGTATAGGTGCCAGTCTGGCAGATACGCAGTATTTT.

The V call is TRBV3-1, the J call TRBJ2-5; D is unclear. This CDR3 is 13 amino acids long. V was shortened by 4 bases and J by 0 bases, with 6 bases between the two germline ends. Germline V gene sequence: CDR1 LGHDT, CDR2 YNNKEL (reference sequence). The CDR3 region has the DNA TGTGCCAGCAGCCGGGGTTACCAAGAGACCCAGTACTTC. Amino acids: CASSRGYQETQYF.

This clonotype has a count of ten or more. CDR3 residues: CSAGRGNTEAFF. Here the CDR3 DNA reads TGCAGTGCTGGCAGGGGTAACACTGAAGCTTTCTTT. This chain connects TRBV20-1 to TRBJ1-1, with D tentatively TRBD1 (6 bases). With 5 bases removed from V and 2 bases from J, the gap between germline ends came to 9 bases. This CDR3 contains 12 residues. CDR1 and CDR2 from the germline V gene are DFQATT and SNEGSKA (reference sequence).

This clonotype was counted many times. Written as DNA, the CDR3 is TGTGCCAGCGTGGGGACTAGTGGCTACGAGCAGTACTTC. It translates to CASVGTSGYEQYF. V usage is TRBV2 and J usage is TRBJ2-7; 8 bases match TRBD2. The CDR3 has 13 amino acids. Germline CDR1 and CDR2: SNHLY and FYNNEI. The trim removed 8 bases at V and 3 bases at J, leaving 6 bases unmatched.

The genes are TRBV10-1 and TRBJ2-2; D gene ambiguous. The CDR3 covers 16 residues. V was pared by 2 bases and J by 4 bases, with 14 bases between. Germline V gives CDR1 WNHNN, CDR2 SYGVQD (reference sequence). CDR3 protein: CASSEGVLGITGELFF. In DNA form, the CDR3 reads TGCGCCAGCAGTGAGGGGGTACTGGGAATCACCGGGGAGCTGTTTTTT.

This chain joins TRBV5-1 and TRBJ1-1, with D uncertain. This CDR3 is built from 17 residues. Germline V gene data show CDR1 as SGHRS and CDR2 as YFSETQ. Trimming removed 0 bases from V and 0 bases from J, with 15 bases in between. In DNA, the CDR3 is TGCGCCAGCAGCTTGGTTATGAGGAGGAGTTTGAACACTGAAGCTTTCTTT. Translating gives CASSLVMRRSLNTEAFF.

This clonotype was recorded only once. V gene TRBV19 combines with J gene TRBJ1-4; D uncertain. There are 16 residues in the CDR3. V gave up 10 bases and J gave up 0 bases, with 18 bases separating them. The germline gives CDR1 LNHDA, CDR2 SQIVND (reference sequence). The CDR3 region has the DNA TGTGCCACGAAAAGCAGCAACCCGACAACTAATGAAAAACTGTTTTTT. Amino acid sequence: CATKSSNPTTNEKLFF.

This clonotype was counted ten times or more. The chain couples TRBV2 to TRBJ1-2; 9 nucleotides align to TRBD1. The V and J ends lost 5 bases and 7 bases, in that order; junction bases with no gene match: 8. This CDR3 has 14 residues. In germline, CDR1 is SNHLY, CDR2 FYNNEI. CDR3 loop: CASSWGQGVFGYTF. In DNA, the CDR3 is TGTGCCAGCAGTTGGGGACAGGGTGTTTTTGGCTACACCTTC.

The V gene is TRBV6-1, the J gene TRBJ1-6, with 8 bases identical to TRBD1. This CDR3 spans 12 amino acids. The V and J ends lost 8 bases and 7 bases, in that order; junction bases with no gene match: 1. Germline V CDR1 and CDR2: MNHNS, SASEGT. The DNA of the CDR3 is TGTGCCAGCTGGGACAGGAATTCACCCCTCCACTTT. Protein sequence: CASWDRNSPLHF.

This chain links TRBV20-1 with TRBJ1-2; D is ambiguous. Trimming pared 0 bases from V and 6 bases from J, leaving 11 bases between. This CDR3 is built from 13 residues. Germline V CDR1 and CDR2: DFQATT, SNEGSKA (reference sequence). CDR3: CSARDFGVDGYTF. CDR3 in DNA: TGCAGTGCTAGAGATTTTGGAGTAGATGGCTACACCTTC.